This T cell receptor (beta chain) was sequenced during a study of T cell repertoires in cytomegalovirus infection. Across the study: CMV infection and matching HLA type were both indicated by public TCR beta signatures. Whole-study findings and limits: The cumulative frequency of public TCR beta families identified carriers of CMV plus the relevant HLA. In two of eight donors, the top clonotype was HLA-C-restricted CMV-specific.

Worth noting for this clonotype: Its antigen is still unknown.

Using its own MiXCR run on the reads, TCRdb lists one record per CDR3 protein. Of 600,000 to 700,000 distinct CDR3 sequences in the sample, around 31% were seen once. CDR1 is SGDLS, CDR2 YYNGEE, per germline. The CDR3 runs to 15 residues. V gave up 4 bases and J gave up 1 base, with 12 bases separating them. Source: cultured PBMCs, taken from culture after CMV antigen stimulation. This chain connects TRBV9 to TRBJ1-3; the D is unclear. This TCR derives from a human donor in good health (CMV status not recorded). Some clones in this sample may be carry-over from other donors' samples. The CDR3 nucleotides read TGTGCCAGCAGCTTCGCCGGGGTTTCTGGAAACACCATATATTTT. This translates into CASSFAGVSGNTIYF.